The 32 T cell receptor beta chains given below trace back to one sample, sequenced in a study of T-cell reconstitution after alpha-beta-depleted transplantation in children. The TCRbeta library was prepared with unique molecular identifiers. TCRdb processed the PCR reads anew with MiXCR; each CDR3 protein has one entry. The data show 25,000 to 30,000 distinct CDR3 sequences, 6.3% seen once. This specimen consisted of PBMCs, mostly from graft donor cells, obtained 180 days after TCRalphabeta/CD19-depleted stem cell transplant. These TCRs come from a male patient aged 10 to 17 who had a stem cell transplant for acute myeloid leukemia, so the T cells may come from the graft donor.

This clonotype was seen many times. CDR3 amino acids: CASSSPAGWVPGNEQFF. CDR3 DNA sequence: TGCGCCAGCAGCTCCCCCGCGGGGTGGGTCCCAGGCAATGAGCAGTTCTTC. The genes are TRBV5-1 and TRBJ2-1; possible D gene TRBD2, 6 bases. The germline V and J ends were trimmed by 3 bases and 6 bases, with 22 bases remaining between them. Germline CDR1 SGHRS, CDR2 YFSETQ. There are 17 residues in the CDR3.

The chain is built from TRBV3-1 and TRBJ1-1; possible D gene TRBD1, 5 bases. Germline V lookup: CDR1 LGHDT, CDR2 YNNKEL (reference sequence). This CDR3 is built from 15 residues. Trimming removed 0 bases at V and 5 bases at J, with 13 bases between. The CDR3 loop reads CASSQEGVLGTEAFF. CDR3 sequence (DNA): TGTGCCAGCAGCCAAGAAGGGGTTTTAGGGACTGAAGCTTTCTTT.

This clonotype has ten or more counts. The chain has TRBV7-9 and TRBJ1-4; D is unresolved. Between the trimmed V and J ends, which lost 3 bases and 6 bases, there was a span of 20 bases. The length of the CDR3 is 17 residues. Per germline, CDR1 SEHNR and CDR2 FQNEAQ (reference sequence). The CDR3 coding sequence is TGTGCCAGCAGCTTCCTCCTCAGTCGGGGAGGAGATGAAAAACTGTTTTTT. Amino acid sequence: CASSFLLSRGGDEKLFF. The full variable domain, completed using reference TRBV7-9 and TRBJ1-4, is DTGVSQNPRHKITKRGQNVTFRCDPISEHNRLYWYRQTLGQGPEFLTYFQNEAQLEKSRLLSDRFSAERPKGSFSTLEIQRTEQGDSAMYLCASSFLLSRGGDEKLFFGSGTQLSVL.

With respect to this clonotype: One end of the junction is discordant with germline, which a read error may explain. The chain uses TRBV20-1 and TRBJ2-1; D unclear. The length of the CDR3 is 18 residues. CDR1 is DFQATT and CDR2 is SNEGSKA in the germline V gene (reference sequence). The CDR3 reads CCAPAPAERPYSYNEQFF. CDR3 nucleotides: TGCTGTGCCCCGGCGCCGGCCGAGCGTCCTTACTCCTACAATGAGCAGTTCTTC.

This clonotype was recorded many times. This sequence joins TRBV30 and TRBJ1-5, with 7 bases identical to TRBD1. Losses at the gene ends were 2 bases for V and 3 bases for J; bases not matched to a gene: 7. The CDR3 runs 15 residues. Per the germline V gene, CDR1 is GTSNPN and CDR2 is SVGIG (reference sequence). In DNA, the CDR3 is TGTGCCTGGAGTCGGGCAGGGGGAATCAATCAGCCCCAGCATTTT. Protein sequence: CAWSRAGGINQPQHF.

This clonotype showed up many times. The V call is TRBV29-1, the J call TRBJ1-1, with 7 bases lining up with TRBD1. Germline V gene lookup returns CDR1 SQVTM and CDR2 ANQGSEA. The CDR3 has 13 amino acids. The J segment lost 5 bases and the V segment lost 6 bases, leaving 9 bases of the junction unmatched. This CDR3 reads CSVEPTGVTEAFF. In DNA form, the CDR3 reads TGCAGCGTCGAGCCTACAGGGGTAACTGAAGCTTTCTTT. Based on the CDR3 plus reference TRBV29-1 and TRBJ1-1, the full variable domain is SAVISQKPSRDICQRGTSLTIQCQVDSQVTMMFWYRQQPGQSLTLIATANQGSEATYESGFVIDKFPISRPNLTFSTLTVSNMSPEDSSIYLCSVEPTGVTEAFFGQGTRLTVV.

This clonotype was recorded many times. The chain has TRBV4-2 and TRBJ2-1, with TRBD1 matching 10 bases. V lost 3 bases to trimming and J lost 0 bases; unmatched junction nucleotides: 2. This CDR3 has 16 residues. The germline CDR1 and CDR2 sequences are LGHNA and YNFKEQ. This chain's CDR3 is CASSQGQGSSYNEQFF. The CDR3 DNA is TGTGCCAGCAGCCAGGGACAGGGGTCCTCCTACAATGAGCAGTTCTTC.

This clonotype was found many times. The rearrangement joins TRBV30 to TRBJ2-7; 7 nucleotides align to TRBD2. V trimming: 3 bases; J trimming: 5 bases; junction bases outside the gene matches: 10. Germline V gene data show CDR1 as GTSNPN and CDR2 as SVGIG (reference sequence). CDR3 length: 14 residues. DNA of the CDR3: TGTGCCTGGAGGTCTTGGGGGGGATCAGACGAGCAGTACTTC. Residues: CAWRSWGGSDEQYF. Variable domain in full (rest from reference TRBV30 and TRBJ2-7): SQTIHQWPATLVQPVGSPLSLECTVEGTSNPNLYWYRQAAGRGLQLLFYSVGIGQISSEVPQNLSASRPQDRQFILSSKKLLLSDSGFYLCAWRSWGGSDEQYFGPGTRLTVT.

This clonotype has at least ten counts. The V call is TRBV20-1, the J call TRBJ2-7; D might be TRBD1 (6 bases). The length of the CDR3 is 12 residues. The germline gives CDR1 DFQATT, CDR2 SNEGSKA (reference sequence). V shed 5 bases and J shed 3 bases, with 11 bases lying between them. CDR3 sequence: CSAGQGYYEQYV. In nucleotides, the CDR3 is TGCAGTGCTGGGCAGGGGTACTACGAGCAGTACGTC.

This clonotype occurred a few times. The chain is built from TRBV18 and TRBJ2-5, with no clear D. V lost 6 bases and J 6 bases, leaving 17 bases between the germline ends. Per the germline V gene, CDR1 is KGHSH and CDR2 is LQKENI. The CDR3 length is 14 residues. The CDR3 sequence is CASSPTSLRKTQYF. The DNA of the CDR3 is TGTGCCAGCTCTCCGACTTCCCTGAGGAAGACCCAGTACTTC. Based on the CDR3 plus reference TRBV18 and TRBJ2-5, the full variable domain is NAGVMQNPRHLVRRRGQEARLRCSPMKGHSHVYWYRQLPEEGLKFMVYLQKENIIDESGMPKERFSAEFPKEGPSILRIQQVVRGDSAAYFCASSPTSLRKTQYFGPGTRLLVL.

This clonotype was counted at least ten times. This chain connects TRBV29-1 to TRBJ1-2, with 9 bases aligning to TRBD1. Germline loops: CDR1 SQVTM, CDR2 ANQGSEA. V shed 3 bases, J shed 11 bases, and the junction held 10 bases outside the gene matches. The CDR3 totals 13 residues. The CDR3 loop reads CSVDKQGQGVYTF. Written as DNA, the CDR3 is TGCAGCGTTGATAAGCAGGGACAGGGAGTGTACACCTTC.

This clonotype was detected many times. This sequence joins TRBV4-2 and TRBJ2-3; 8 nucleotides align to TRBD2. Germline CDR1 is LGHNA and CDR2 is YNFKEQ. J was trimmed by 1 base and V by 2 bases; bases with no gene match: 5. CDR3 size: 16 residues. The CDR3 region has the DNA TGTGCCAGCAGCCAAACTAGCGGATTGGGCACAGATACGCAGTATTTT. This gives the protein CASSQTSGLGTDTQYF.

This clonotype was counted at least ten times. The gene calls are TRBV7-2 and TRBJ1-6; TRBD1 agrees at 8 bases. J was trimmed by 8 bases and V by 8 bases; bases with no gene match: 2. This CDR3 region has 12 residues. CDR1 and CDR2 from the germline V gene are SGHTA and FQGNSA. Here the CDR3 DNA reads TGTGCCAGCGGGACAGGATATTCACCCCTCCACTTT. This gives the protein CASGTGYSPLHF.

This clonotype occurred many times. V usage is TRBV6-6 and J usage is TRBJ1-2; D remains unclear. The V end was cut by 5 bases, the J end by 8 bases, with 15 bases between. Per the germline V gene, CDR1 is MNHNY and CDR2 is SVGAGI (reference sequence). There are 13 residues in the CDR3. CDR3 residues: CASSQVGNSGYTF. The CDR3 DNA is TGTGCCAGCAGTCAGGTCGGCAACTCGGGCTACACCTTC.

This clonotype was detected ten times or more. The chain carries TRBV10-3 and TRBJ2-1; D tentatively reads TRBD1 or TRBD2 (5 bases each). V shed 3 bases and J shed 3 bases, with 9 bases lying between them. The CDR3 length is 14 residues. Germline-derived CDR1 and CDR2 are ENHRY and SYGVKD. In nucleotides, the CDR3 is TGTGCCATCAGTGATCGGGGCAGCTACAATGAGCAGTTCTTC. Amino acids: CAISDRGSYNEQFF.

Ten or more counts support this clonotype. The chain is built from TRBV12-5 and TRBJ2-1; 10 nucleotides match TRBD2. The CDR3 runs 17 residues. Germline V lookup: CDR1 LGHNT, CDR2 FRNRAP. The junction had 12 bases not matched to a gene; V was cut back by 6 bases and J by 4 bases. Written as DNA, the CDR3 is TGTGCTAGTGGCCATGCCCGAGGGGGACTAGCGTACAATGAGCAGTTCTTC. This gives the protein CASGHARGGLAYNEQFF. The full variable domain, its missing parts supplied by reference TRBV12-5 and TRBJ2-1, is DARVTQTPRHKVTEMGQEVTMRCQPILGHNTVFWYRQTMMQGLELLAYFRNRAPLDDSGMPKDRFSAEMPDATLATLKIQPSEPRDSAVYFCASGHARGGLAYNEQFFGPGTRLTVL.

This clonotype has at least ten counts. V usage is TRBV12-3 or TRBV12-4 and J usage is TRBJ2-7, with D possibly matching TRBD2 (6 bases). The V end lost 3 bases, the J end lost 3 bases, and 12 bases lay between the germline ends. This CDR3 comprises 14 residues. CDR3 region: CASSFGGLRYEQYF. CDR3 bases: TGTGCCAGCAGTTTCGGGGGACTCCGCTACGAGCAGTACTTC.

This clonotype was seen at least ten times. The chain carries TRBV20-1 and TRBJ1-5; TRBD1 agrees at 8 bases. Germline V gene data show CDR1 as DFQATT and CDR2 as SNEGSKA (reference sequence). This CDR3 has 13 residues. V gave up 5 bases and J gave up 5 bases; unmatched junction bases: 5. The CDR3 nucleotides read TGCAGTGCTGGAACAGGGGGGGATCAGCCCCAGCATTTT. Translation gives CSAGTGGDQPQHF.

This clonotype was observed a few times. The V and J genes are TRBV19 and TRBJ2-1; TRBD2 is a possible D gene (6 bases). The CDR3 sequence is 16 residues long. V lost 4 bases and J 10 bases, leaving 23 bases between the germline ends. Germline V gene lookup returns CDR1 LNHDA and CDR2 SQIVND (reference sequence). The CDR3 region is CASSTLTSFETWEQFF. The DNA of the CDR3 is TGTGCCAGTAGTACCCTGACTAGTTTCGAGACTTGGGAGCAGTTCTTC.

Ten or more counts support this clonotype. The V call is TRBV7-3, the J call TRBJ2-1; 8 positions agree with TRBD2. CDR3 size: 15 residues. Germline V gene lookup returns CDR1 SGHTA and CDR2 FQGTGA. The V segment lost 2 bases and the J segment 7 bases; nucleotides outside the gene matches: 7. The CDR3 here is CASSLGSGSRNEQFF. The CDR3 bases are TGTGCCAGCAGCTTAGGAAGCGGGAGTCGGAATGAGCAGTTCTTC.

The table lists this clonotype with many counts. The rearrangement joins TRBV9 to TRBJ2-4; no clear D gene. Trimming pared 0 bases from V and 2 bases from J, leaving 15 bases between. CDR3 length: 17 residues. Germline V gene data show CDR1 as SGDLS and CDR2 as YYNGEE. Written as DNA, the CDR3 is TGTGCCAGCAGCGTAGACCCTCCTTTTGGGACCAAAAACATTCAGTACTTC. It is translated as CASSVDPPFGTKNIQYF.

At least ten counts were recorded for this clonotype. The chain carries TRBV19 and TRBJ1-1, with D perhaps TRBD1 (5 bases). The V end was cut by 4 bases, the J end by 0 bases, with 21 bases between. Germline lookup yields CDR1 LNHDA and CDR2 SQIVND (reference sequence). This CDR3 comprises 18 residues. The CDR3 here is CASSNGFRAGHMNTEAFF. The DNA for the CDR3 is TGTGCCAGTAGTAACGGTTTCAGGGCAGGGCACATGAACACTGAAGCTTTCTTT.

This clonotype appeared many times. The chain combines TRBV20-1 with TRBJ2-3; tentative D call: TRBD1 (5 bases). Trimming pared 0 bases from V and 4 bases from J, leaving 11 bases between. CDR1 DFQATT and CDR2 SNEGSKA come from the germline V gene (reference sequence). CDR3 length: 14 residues. CDR3 sequence (DNA): TGCAGTGCTAGAGATTTAGGGGTTGCAGATACGCAGTATTTT. Its protein product is CSARDLGVADTQYF.

In this sample, this clonotype turned up many times. The chain carries TRBV2 and TRBJ2-7, with TRBD2 as a possible D gene (5 bases). The length of the CDR3 is 11 residues. Trimming removed 4 bases at V and 4 bases at J, with 5 bases between. The germline V gene encodes CDR1 SNHLY and CDR2 FYNNEI. CDR3 amino acids: CASSGRYEQYV. The CDR3 nucleotides read TGTGCCAGCAGTGGGAGGTACGAGCAGTACGTC.

The chain carries TRBV18 and TRBJ2-7, with 9 positions matching TRBD1. The CDR3 covers 15 residues. J gave up 5 bases and V 5 bases, and 10 bases lay outside the gene matches. Looked up from germline, CDR1 is KGHSH and CDR2 is LQKENI. The CDR3 DNA is TGTGCCAGCTCAAGACTTGGGACAGGGATTGACGAGCAGTACTTC. It is translated as CASSRLGTGIDEQYF. Together with reference TRBV18 and TRBJ2-7, the CDR3 gives the full variable domain: NAGVMQNPRHLVRRRGQEARLRCSPMKGHSHVYWYRQLPEEGLKFMVYLQKENIIDESGMPKERFSAEFPKEGPSILRIQQVVRGDSAAYFCASSRLGTGIDEQYFGPGTRLTVT.

This clonotype appeared many times. The chain recombines TRBV12-3 or TRBV12-4 with TRBJ1-1; TRBD1 is a possible D gene (5 bases). Trimming pared 2 bases from V and 3 bases from J, leaving 13 bases between. The CDR3 is 15 amino acids. The CDR3 DNA sequence: TGTGCCAGCAGTTTAAACGGGGGTCTGGACACTGAAGCTTTCTTT. Protein product: CASSLNGGLDTEAFF.

Judged by abundance, this clonotype is medium-sized. The V call is TRBV5-5, the J call TRBJ1-1, with D uncertain. The germline V gene has CDR1 SGHKS and CDR2 YYEKEE (reference sequence). CDR3 length equals 15 residues. Trimming removed 0 bases from V and 0 bases from J, with 9 bases in between. The CDR3 region is CASSLVGTVNTEAFF. In nucleotides, the CDR3 is TGTGCCAGCAGCTTGGTTGGAACAGTGAACACTGAAGCTTTCTTT.

At least ten counts were recorded for this clonotype. The V call is TRBV28, the J call TRBJ2-1; 9 positions match TRBD2. Germline CDR1 and CDR2: MDHEN and SYDVKM. V shed 6 bases, J shed 4 bases, and the junction held 4 bases outside the gene matches. The CDR3 totals 14 residues. As DNA, the CDR3 is TGTGCCAGCAGCCTAGCGGGGAAATACAATGAGCAGTTCTTC. Amino acids: CASSLAGKYNEQFF.

This clonotype was counted at least ten times. The chain employs TRBV11-2 and TRBJ2-1, with 12 bases matching TRBD2. After removal of 4 bases from V and 7 bases from J, the junction contained 20 bases not matched to a gene. The CDR3 extends over 20 amino acids. CDR1 is SGHAT and CDR2 is FQNNGV in the germline V gene. The CDR3 sequence is CASSSLHRGRRTSGANEQFF. CDR3 sequence (DNA): TGTGCCAGCAGCTCGCTCCACAGGGGGAGAAGGACTAGCGGGGCTAATGAGCAGTTCTTC.

The gene calls are TRBV28 and TRBJ2-1, with 10 nucleotides matching TRBD2. The CDR3 is 14 amino acids. The V gene's germline CDR1 is MDHEN and CDR2 SYDVKM. V lost 4 bases to trimming and J lost 15 bases; unmatched junction nucleotides: 12. The chain's CDR3 is CASSSHQRGGGRFF. The CDR3 DNA follows: TGTGCCAGCAGTTCACACCAGCGGGGGGGGGGTAGGTTCTTC.

This clonotype was seen many times. The rearrangement links TRBV12-3 or TRBV12-4 to TRBJ2-4; D gene uncertain. The CDR3 is 13 residues long. The V end lost 3 bases, the J end lost 0 bases, and 3 bases lay between the germline ends. The CDR3 protein is CASSLGAKNIQYF. CDR3 bases: TGTGCCAGCAGTTTGGGAGCCAAAAACATTCAGTACTTC.

This clonotype was seen ten or more times. The chain couples TRBV3-1 to TRBJ1-1; D gene uncertain. The germline V and J ends were trimmed by 1 base and 0 bases, with 3 bases remaining between them. CDR3 length equals 13 residues. The germline V gene encodes CDR1 LGHDT and CDR2 YNNKEL (reference sequence). This chain's CDR3 is CASSQVVNTEAFF. CDR3 nucleotides: TGTGCCAGCAGCCAAGTTGTGAACACTGAAGCTTTCTTT.